The source of this TCR beta chain is a study of blood T cell repertoires in COVID-19. In the study overall: Acute and convalescent COVID-19 specimens originated in the United States, Italy and Spain. From T cells, B-cell-depleted T cells, or PBMCs came the material, which was cDNA or gDNA.

V shed 3 bases and J shed 4 bases, with 13 bases lying between them. From germline, CDR1 is SGHVS and CDR2 FQNEAQ. The CDR3 is 15 residues long. Original processing methods: Estimated nucleated cell counts came from reference gene primer amplification. Using immunoSEQ multiplex PCR, the repertoire was profiled, and TCRdb retains in-frame clones only, with some absent. The DNA gave D and trimming, while V, J and clone size come from that table. In the table there are approximately 170,000 clones, about 83% of which are singletons. The chain links TRBV7-8 to TRBJ1-5; D is perhaps TRBD1 (5 bases). The sequenced sample was peripheral blood. The receptor was derived from a man in his 70s who had recovered from COVID-19. The CDR3 protein is CASSFEQALNQPQHF. As DNA, the CDR3 is TGTGCCAGCAGCTTCGAACAGGCCTTAAATCAGCCCCAGCATTTT. Filled out from reference TRBV7-8 and TRBJ1-5, the complete variable domain reads GAGVSQSPRYKVAKRGQDVALRCDPISGHVSLFWYQQALGQGPEFLTYFQNEAQLDKSGLPSDRFFAERPEGSVSTLKIQRTQQEDSAVYLCASSFEQALNQPQHFGDGTRLSIL.